This TCR beta chain was documented in a study of shared clonotypes between healthy human individuals. Everyone who donated was a Caucasian adult who lived in Nashville, Tennessee. Trimming left V 0 bases short and J 6 bases short, with 12 bases between. Germline CDR1 reads SGHKS; CDR2 reads YYEKEE (reference sequence). This CDR3 has 14 residues. At deep level, the assay was performed. Clones were sequenced by immunoSEQ multiplex PCR, and TCRdb holds only the in-frame ones, with some missing. The sample has a few million clones, just over 90% seen once. This clone was seen only once. Source material: naive CD4+ T cells sorted from blood. Subset meaning: CD45RA+ positively selected. This chain joins TRBV5-5 and TRBJ1-1, with unresolved D. The TCR originated in a man aged 18-30 years in good health. CDR3 nucleotide sequence: TGTGCCAGCAGCTTGGAGGGCGGAGGTGCTGAAGCTTTCTTT. Its protein product is CASSLEGGGAEAFF. Together with reference TRBV5-5 and TRBJ1-1, the CDR3 gives the full variable domain: DAGVTQSPTHLIKTRGQQVTLRCSPISGHKSVSWYQQVLGQGPQFIFQYYEKEERGRGNFPDRFSARQFPNYSSELNVNALLLGDSALYLCASSLEGGGAEAFFGQGTRLTVV.